This TCR beta chain stems from a study of neoadjuvant anti-PD-1 for oral cavity cancer. Stage II-IVA oral cavity squamous cell carcinoma was new and untreated by systemic or radiation therapy. PBMCs were not maintained or expanded in culture before analysis. Study observations and caveats: Non-responders to neoadjuvant nivolumab had significantly more clonal PBMC T cells than responders. Pretreatment Treg/Th17 ratio correlated inversely with post-treatment tumor clonality.

This clone appeared a single time. Its specificity is unknown. Repertoires were generated with immunoSEQ multiplex PCR, while TCRdb's copy carries only in-frame clones and drops some. The sample lists fewer than 90,000 clones, 84% occurring once. The germline V gene has CDR1 LNHDA and CDR2 SQIVND (reference sequence). The CDR3 covers 16 residues. V lost 10 bases to trimming and J lost 3 bases; unmatched junction nucleotides: 14. The material was PBMCs, obtained before nivolumab (anti-PD-1) treatment. V is TRBV19 and J is TRBJ1-5; 8 bases are shared with TRBD1. The sequence was obtained from a person aged 35 to 85 with oral cavity squamous cell carcinoma. The DNA for the CDR3 is TGTGCCACTCGGGCAGGGGGCGTGGGGGACAATCAGCCCCAGCATTTT. Protein product: CATRAGGVGDNQPQHF.